This T cell receptor beta chain was identified during a study of CD8+ T cells in alopecia areata. Extracted RNA was reverse transcribed into cDNA, the sequencing template. Method: immunoSEQ multiplex PCR; TCRdb's copy keeps in-frame clones and lacks some. Of around 150,000 clones listed, approximately 65% are singletons. The V and J ends lost 4 bases and 8 bases respectively, with 8 bases between them. Germline values: CDR1 SEHNR, CDR2 FQNEAQ (reference sequence). The CDR3 is 11 amino acids. This clone was seen a handful of times. The TCR comes from a human donor in good health. This chain links TRBV7-9 with TRBJ1-1; maybe TRBD1 (6 bases). The sample was CD8+ T cells sorted from blood. CDR3 DNA: TGTGCCAGCAGCTCAGGACAGGAAGCTTTCTTT. As protein: CASSSGQEAFF. The entire variable domain, with the rest obtained from reference TRBV7-9 and TRBJ1-1, is as follows: DTGVSQNPRHKITKRGQNVTFRCDPISEHNRLYWYRQTLGQGPEFLTYFQNEAQLEKSRLLSDRFSAERPKGSFSTLEIQRTEQGDSAMYLCASSSGQEAFFGQGTRLTVV.